The source of this TCR beta chain is a study of shared clonotypes between healthy human individuals. Donors included only healthy HIV-negative adults lacking recent acute infections or vaccinations. This CDR3 comprises 15 residues. V lost 0 bases to trimming and J lost 0 bases, with 7 bases between them. Germline V gene sequence: CDR1 SGHKS, CDR2 YYEKEE (reference sequence). General observations from the study: Generation probabilities of non-shared clonotypes were lower (relative to those shared by all four donors).

For sorted subsets, 200 ng DNA per replicate equaled approximately 32,000 T cell genomes. Some clones are missing from TCRdb's copy, which holds only in-frame ones; the method was immunoSEQ multiplex PCR. The sample lists about 1.5 million clones; approximately 96% were seen once. This clone has just one count. Its antigen is as yet unknown. This rearrangement joins TRBV5-5 to TRBJ1-3; unclear D gene. Sequencing was performed on naive CD4+ T cells sorted from blood. Subset in this sample: CD45RA+ positively selected. This receptor was taken from a man under 40 in good health. The CDR3 region has the DNA TGTGCCAGCAGCTTGGATCCGGGCTCTGGAAACACCATATATTTT. Protein sequence: CASSLDPGSGNTIYF.